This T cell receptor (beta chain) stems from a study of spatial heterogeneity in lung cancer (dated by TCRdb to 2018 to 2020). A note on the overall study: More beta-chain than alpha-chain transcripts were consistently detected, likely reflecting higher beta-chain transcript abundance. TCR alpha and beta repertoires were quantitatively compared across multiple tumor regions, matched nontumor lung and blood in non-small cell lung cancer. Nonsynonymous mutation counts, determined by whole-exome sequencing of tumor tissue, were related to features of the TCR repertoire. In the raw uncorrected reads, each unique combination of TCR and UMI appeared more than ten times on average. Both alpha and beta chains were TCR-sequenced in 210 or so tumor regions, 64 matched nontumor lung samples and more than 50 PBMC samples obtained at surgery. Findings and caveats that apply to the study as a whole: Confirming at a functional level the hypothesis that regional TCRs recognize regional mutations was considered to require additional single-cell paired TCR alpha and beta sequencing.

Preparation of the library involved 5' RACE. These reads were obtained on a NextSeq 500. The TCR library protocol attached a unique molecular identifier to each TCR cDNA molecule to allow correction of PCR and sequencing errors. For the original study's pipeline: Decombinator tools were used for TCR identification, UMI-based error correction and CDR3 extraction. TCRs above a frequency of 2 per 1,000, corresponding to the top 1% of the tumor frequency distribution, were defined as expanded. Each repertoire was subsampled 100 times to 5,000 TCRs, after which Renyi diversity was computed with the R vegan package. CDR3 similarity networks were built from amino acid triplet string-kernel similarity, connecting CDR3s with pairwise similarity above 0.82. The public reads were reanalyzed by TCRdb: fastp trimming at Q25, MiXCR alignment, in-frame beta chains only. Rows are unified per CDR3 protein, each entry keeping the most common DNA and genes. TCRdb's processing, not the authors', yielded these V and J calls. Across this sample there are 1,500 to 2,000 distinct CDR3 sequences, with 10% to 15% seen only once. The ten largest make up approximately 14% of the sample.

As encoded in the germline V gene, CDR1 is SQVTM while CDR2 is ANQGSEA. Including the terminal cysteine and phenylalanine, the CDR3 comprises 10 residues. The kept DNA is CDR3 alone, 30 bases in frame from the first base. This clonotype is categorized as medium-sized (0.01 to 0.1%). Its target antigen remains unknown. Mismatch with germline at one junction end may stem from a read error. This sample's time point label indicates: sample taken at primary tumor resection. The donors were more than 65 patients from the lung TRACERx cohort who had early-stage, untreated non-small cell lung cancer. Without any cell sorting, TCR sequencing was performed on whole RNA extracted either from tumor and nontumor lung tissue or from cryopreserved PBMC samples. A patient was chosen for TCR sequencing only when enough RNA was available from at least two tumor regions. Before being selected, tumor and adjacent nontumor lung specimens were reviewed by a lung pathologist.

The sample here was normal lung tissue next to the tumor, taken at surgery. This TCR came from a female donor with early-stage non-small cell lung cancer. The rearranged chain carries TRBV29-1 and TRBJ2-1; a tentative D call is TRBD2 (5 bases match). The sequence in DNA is TGCAGCGGTGAAGAGGGCGAGCAGTTCTTC. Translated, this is CSGEEGEQFF.